This T cell receptor beta chain was recorded in a study of PD-L1 blockade in urothelial cancer. Assay used: immunoSEQ multiplex PCR; TCRdb lists only in-frame clones, some missing. The table includes roughly 63,000 clones, roughly 79% detected once. Germline CDR1 reads KGHSH; CDR2 reads LQKENI. The junction had 9 bases not matched to a gene; V was cut back by 3 bases and J by 8 bases. The CDR3 totals 14 residues. This clone was observed a handful of times. The time point denotes: pretreatment peripheral blood. The sequence derives from a man aged 65 to 79 with urothelial cancer. This chain connects TRBV18 to TRBJ1-1, with 7 bases aligning to TRBD1. The sample in question was PBMCs, obtained around atezolizumab (anti-PD-L1) treatment. CDR3: CASSPGTAQSEAFF. CDR3 coding DNA: TGTGCCAGCTCACCCGGGACAGCTCAATCGGAAGCTTTCTTT.